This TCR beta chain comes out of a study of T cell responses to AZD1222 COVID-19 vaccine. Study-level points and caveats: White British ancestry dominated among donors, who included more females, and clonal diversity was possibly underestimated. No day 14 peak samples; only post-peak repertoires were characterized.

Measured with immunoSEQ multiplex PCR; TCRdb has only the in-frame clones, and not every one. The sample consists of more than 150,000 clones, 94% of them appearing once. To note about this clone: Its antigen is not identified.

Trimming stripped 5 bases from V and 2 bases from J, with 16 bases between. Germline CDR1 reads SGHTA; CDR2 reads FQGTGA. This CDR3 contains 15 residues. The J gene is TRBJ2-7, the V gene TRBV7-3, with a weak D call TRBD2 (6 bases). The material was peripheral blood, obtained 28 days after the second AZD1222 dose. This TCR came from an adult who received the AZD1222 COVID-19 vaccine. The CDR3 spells CASSQRGGATYEQYF. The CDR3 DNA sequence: TGTGCCAGCAGCCAGAGGGGCGGGGCGACCTACGAGCAGTACTTC.